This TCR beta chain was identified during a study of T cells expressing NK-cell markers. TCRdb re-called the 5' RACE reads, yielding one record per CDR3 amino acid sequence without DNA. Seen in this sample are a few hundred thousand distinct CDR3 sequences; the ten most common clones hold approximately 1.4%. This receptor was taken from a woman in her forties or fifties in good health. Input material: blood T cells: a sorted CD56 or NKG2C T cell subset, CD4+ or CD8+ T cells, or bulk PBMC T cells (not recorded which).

CDR3 protein: CASSYLTEQYF. V usage is TRBV6-5 and J usage is TRBJ2-7. Looked up from germline, CDR1 is MNHEY and CDR2 is SVGAGI. This CDR3 region has 11 residues.